The rows below give T cell receptor beta chains drawn from one sample of a study of CD8 T cells in Susac syndrome. TCRdb reanalysed the immunoSEQ multiplex PCR reads using MiXCR and keeps one entry per CDR3 protein. The table lists 160,000 or so distinct CDR3 sequences, roughly 95% of them singletons. Sequences were obtained from CD4+ T cells from PBMCs. The receptors were gathered from a human donor in good health. The CDR3 runs from the conserved cysteine through the conserved F or W. D genes are given only for firm matches. Not every row has a clone size; where given, it reads once, few, many or a size class.

v_gene	j_gene	d_gene	abundance	CDR3aa	CDR3nt
TRBV29-1	TRBJ1-1	.	.	CSVGAQENTEAFF	TGCAGCGTCGGGGCACAGGAGAACACTGAAGCTTTCTTT
TRBV7-9	TRBJ1-2	.	.	CASSPSTEYGYTF	TGTGCCAGCAGTCCATCGACAGAGTATGGCTACACCTTC
TRBV7-9	TRBJ2-1	.	once	CASSFSGNEQFF	TGTGCCAGCAGCTTCAGCGGCAATGAGCAGTTCTTC
TRBV14	TRBJ2-3	.	once	CASSLTITGLAQYF	TGTGCCAGCAGCCTTACCATCACAGGGTTGGCGCAGTATTTT
TRBV5-1	TRBJ2-5	.	.	CASSFIGEGTETQYF	TGCGCCAGCAGCTTTATTGGTGAGGGAACAGAGACCCAGTACTTC
TRBV19	TRBJ2-7	.	.	CASSPSPGPYEQYF	TGTGCCAGTAGCCCCTCGCCGGGCCCCTACGAGCAGTACTTC
TRBV11-2	TRBJ2-4	.	.	CASRPLRGAENIQYF	TGTGCCAGCAGACCTCTCAGGGGCGCGGAAAACATTCAGTACTTC
TRBV6-4	TRBJ2-3	.	.	CASSDSPRHTDTQYF	TGTGCCAGCAGTGACTCACCCAGACACACAGATACGCAGTATTTT
TRBV6-6	TRBJ1-2	.	.	CASSLEAESYGYTF	TGTGCCAGCAGCCTTGAGGCGGAGTCATATGGCTACACCTTC
TRBV6-1	TRBJ2-5	TRBD1	.	CASRKTGTEETQYF	TGTGCCAGCAGAAAGACCGGGACAGAAGAGACCCAGTACTTC
TRBV6-1	TRBJ2-7	TRBD2	.	CASSVLPGQPGTSGGRPYEQYF	TGTGCCAGCAGTGTCCTCCCGGGACAACCCGGGACTAGCGGGGGTCGGCCCTACGAGCAGTACTTC
TRBV9	TRBJ2-3	.	.	CASTPLGGSGGGTQYF	TGTGCCAGCACTCCCCTGGGGGGGAGCGGAGGGGGTACGCAGTATTTT
TRBV5-1	TRBJ1-2	.	.	CASSPGPQEGYTF	TGCGCCAGTAGCCCCGGGCCCCAAGAAGGCTACACCTTC
TRBV19	TRBJ1-1	.	.	CASSSGLMNAEAFF	TGTGCCAGTAGTTCAGGACTGATGAACGCTGAAGCTTTCTTT
TRBV29-1	TRBJ1-1	.	.	CSVWDRNTEAFF	TGCAGCGTTTGGGATCGGAACACTGAAGCTTTCTTT
TRBV29-1	TRBJ2-3	TRBD1	.	CSGRDRGVGTDTQYF	TGCAGCGGCCGGGACAGGGGAGTTGGCACAGATACGCAGTATTTT
TRBV28	TRBJ1-1	TRBD1	.	CASRHYRGVSTEAFF	TGTGCCAGCAGACACTACAGGGGAGTATCTACTGAAGCTTTCTTT
TRBV2	TRBJ2-3	TRBD2	.	CASSGGSGGRGDTQYF	TGTGCCAGCAGTGGCGGGAGCGGGGGCCGGGGAGATACGCAGTATTTT
TRBV19	TRBJ2-3	TRBD1	.	CASSTGDRLDTQYF	TGTGCCAGTAGTACGGGGGACAGGCTGGACACGCAGTATTTT
TRBV3-1	TRBJ1-6	TRBD1	.	CASSHPTGADSPLHF	TGTGCCAGCAGCCATCCGACAGGGGCTGATTCACCCCTCCACTTT
TRBV9	TRBJ2-5	TRBD2	.	CASSVDPLAGVKTQYF	TGTGCCAGCAGCGTAGATCCTCTGGCGGGGGTCAAGACCCAGTACTTC
TRBV3-1	TRBJ2-5	TRBD2	.	CASSPKLLSLAGGPRETQYF	TGTGCCAGCAGCCCCAAGCTGCTTTCTTTAGCGGGGGGCCCTAGGGAGACCCAGTACTTC
TRBV20-1	TRBJ2-7	TRBD1	.	CSALRDRGNEQYF	TGCAGTGCCCTCCGGGACAGGGGGAACGAGCAGTACTTC
TRBV21-1	TRBJ1-3	.	.	CASSKALGGANSGNTIYF	TGTGCCAGCAGCAAAGCGCTTGGGGGGGCGAACTCTGGAAACACCATATATTTT
TRBV5-1	TRBJ1-2	.	.	CASSLEQGVRTF	TGCGCCAGCAGCTTGGAACAGGGCGTTCGCACCTTC
TRBV30	TRBJ1-5	.	.	CAWSVQGHQPQHF	TGTGCCTGGAGTGTACAGGGTCATCAGCCCCAGCATTTT
TRBV6-5	TRBJ2-2	TRBD1	once	CASTGTGLTGELFF	TGTGCCAGCACCGGGACAGGGCTAACCGGGGAGCTGTTTTTT
TRBV18	TRBJ1-6	.	.	CASSPGSPLHF	TGTGCCAGCTCACCCGGTTCACCCCTCCACTTT
TRBV29-1	TRBJ1-1	.	.	CSVERAVGNTEAFF	TGCAGCGTTGAACGGGCAGTAGGTAACACTGAAGCTTTCTTT
TRBV4-1	TRBJ1-1	.	once	CASSQGGFGYGAFF	TGCGCCAGCAGCCAAGGAGGTTTCGGGTATGGAGCTTTCTTT